This TCR beta chain came from a study of graft-versus-host responses after intestinal transplantation (dated by TCRdb to the early 2020s). Turning to the overall study: The transplants that recipients received were multivisceral, liver-intestinal, or isolated intestinal. Donor T cell macrochimerism was defined as a peak of at least 4% donor T cells among recipient peripheral blood mononuclear cells. Samples from a few later patients were sequenced in-house on an Illumina MiSeq with MiXCR processing rather than by the commercial service. All recipients received anti-thymocyte globulin induction followed by maintenance tacrolimus and steroids for approximately 3 years. The cohort enrolled about two dozen intestinal transplant recipients including one retransplant, and a few patients lacking pretransplant specimens were excluded. Alloreactive clones were identified by sequencing pre-transplant mixed lymphocyte reaction products and comparing these products with unstimulated pre-transplant donor and recipient T cells. After intestinal transplantation, graft-versus-host and host-versus-graft alloreactive T cell clones were followed in the graft, circulation and bone marrow using bulk TCR-beta CDR3 sequencing. Results and caveats for the whole study, not just this receptor: In the allografts of patients with donor T cell macrochimerism, GvH to HvG T cell clonal ratios were high. Peak levels of circulating GvH clones were associated with declines in HvG clones early after transplant. GvH clones were detected in recipient bone marrow, and some appeared earlier in ileal mucosa or blood, consistent with an intestinal mucosal origin. Conclusions were limited by the relatively low number and heterogeneity of intestinal transplant patients.

The library was obtained by the immunoSEQ multiplex PCR assay. For most patients, genomic DNA was isolated using the Qiagen DNeasy Blood and Tissue Kit and was shipped frozen to Adaptive Biotechnologies for TCR sequencing. For most patients, high-throughput TCR-beta CDR3 sequencing of genomic DNA was performed by Adaptive Biotechnologies. Regarding the original processing steps: TCR sequencing data were retrieved from Adaptive's ImmunoSEQ software for 15 to 20 patients, whereas a few other patients were processed with MiXCR and VDJtools. To correct CD4 versus CD8 sorting errors, any sequence found in both subsets at a frequency ratio below 5:1 was removed. CDR3 nucleotide sequences shared between donor and recipient were removed because their origin could not be assigned. Alloreactive clones required at least 2-fold expansion over unstimulated cells and minimum CFSE-low frequency of 0.002% (template counts) or 0.001% (read counts). Clones detected in sequenced pre-transplant spleen, lymph node, or MLR CFSE-low populations of the donor or recipient were defined as mappable. The cumulative frequency of alloreactive clones was calculated as a percentage of all sequences, weighted by copy number. Sourced from immuneACCESS, this table was stored by TCRdb with only in-frame sequences that have V and J called. A share of the clones is absent; for the studies checked, an unresolved V gene accounts for under half, and the remainder has no known explanation. The V and J calls and clone size are taken from that table; D and trimming were inferred from the DNA. This sample is represented by around 90,000 clones; approximately 92% of them were singletons. The top ten constitute about 0.3% of the sample.

Taken from the germline V gene, the CDR1 and CDR2 loops are KGHSH and LQKENI. The germline V and J ends show losses of 4 bases and 4 bases respectively, and no gene match explains 2 bases of the junction. The CDR3 measures 15 amino acids from cysteine to phenylalanine. The entry retains the CDR3 DNA only, 45 bases that are in frame from base 1. Notes on this clone: The clone's antigen remains unknown. No much larger clonotype is one base removed from it; base qualities were not supplied.

The meaning of the sample's time point label: cells obtained before transplantation from donor or recipient. CD3+CD4+ and CD3+CD8+ populations were FACS-sorted from unstimulated pre-transplant donor and recipient cells taken from spleen or lymph nodes. Recombination joined TRBV18 with TRBJ2-1; TRBD2 lines up with 12 middle nucleotides. The clonotype comes from a human donor who received an intestinal transplant. The sample consisted of unstimulated CD4+ T cells sorted from spleen or lymph node cells, taken before intestinal transplant. The CDR3 in this case is CASSLTSGGYNEQFF. Read as DNA, the sequence is TGTGCCAGCTCACTGACTAGCGGGGGTTACAATGAGCAGTTCTTC.